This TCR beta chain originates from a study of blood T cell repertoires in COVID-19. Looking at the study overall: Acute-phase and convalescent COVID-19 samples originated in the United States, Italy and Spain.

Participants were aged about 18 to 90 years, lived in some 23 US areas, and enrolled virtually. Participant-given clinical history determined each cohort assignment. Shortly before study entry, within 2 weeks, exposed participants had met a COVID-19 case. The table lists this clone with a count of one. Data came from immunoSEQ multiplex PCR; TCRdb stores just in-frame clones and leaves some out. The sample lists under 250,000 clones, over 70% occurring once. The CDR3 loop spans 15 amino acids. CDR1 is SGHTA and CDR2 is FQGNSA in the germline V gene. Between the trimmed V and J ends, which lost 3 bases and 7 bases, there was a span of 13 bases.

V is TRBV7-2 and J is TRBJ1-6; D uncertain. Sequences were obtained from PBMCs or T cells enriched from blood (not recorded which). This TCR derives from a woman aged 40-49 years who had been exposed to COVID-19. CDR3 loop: CASSFPGGTNSPLHF. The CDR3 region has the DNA TGTGCCAGCAGCTTCCCGGGAGGTACGAATTCACCCCTCCACTTT.